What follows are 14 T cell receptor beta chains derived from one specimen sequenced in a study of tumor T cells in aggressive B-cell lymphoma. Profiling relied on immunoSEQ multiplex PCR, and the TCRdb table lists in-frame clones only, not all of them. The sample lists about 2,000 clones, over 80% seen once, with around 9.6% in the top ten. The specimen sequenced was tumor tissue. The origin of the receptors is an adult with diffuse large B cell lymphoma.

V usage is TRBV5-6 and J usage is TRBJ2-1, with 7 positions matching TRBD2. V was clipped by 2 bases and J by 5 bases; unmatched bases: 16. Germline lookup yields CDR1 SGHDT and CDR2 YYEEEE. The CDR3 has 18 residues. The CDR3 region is CASSFSQLAHTFNNEQFF. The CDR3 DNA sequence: TGTGCCAGCAGCTTTTCCCAACTAGCGCATACTTTCAACAATGAGCAGTTCTTC.

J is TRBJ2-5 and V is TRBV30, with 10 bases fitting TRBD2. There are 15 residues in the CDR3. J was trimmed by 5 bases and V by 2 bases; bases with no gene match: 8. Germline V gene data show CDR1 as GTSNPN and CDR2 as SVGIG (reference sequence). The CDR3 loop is CAWSNGLAGVETQYF. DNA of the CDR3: TGTGCCTGGAGTAATGGGCTAGCGGGAGTGGAGACCCAGTACTTC.

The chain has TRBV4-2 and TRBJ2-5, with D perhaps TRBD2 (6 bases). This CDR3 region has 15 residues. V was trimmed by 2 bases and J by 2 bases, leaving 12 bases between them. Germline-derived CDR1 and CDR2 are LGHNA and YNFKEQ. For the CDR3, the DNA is TGTGCCAGCAGCCAATTCGGAGGGGATCAAGAGACCCAGTACTTC. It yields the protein CASSQFGGDQETQYF.

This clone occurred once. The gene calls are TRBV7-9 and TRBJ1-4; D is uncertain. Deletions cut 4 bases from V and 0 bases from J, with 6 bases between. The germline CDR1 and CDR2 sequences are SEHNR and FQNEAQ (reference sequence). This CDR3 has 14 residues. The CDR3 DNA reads TGTGCCAGCAGCTCAGTACCAACTAATGAAAAACTGTTTTTT. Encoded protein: CASSSVPTNEKLFF.

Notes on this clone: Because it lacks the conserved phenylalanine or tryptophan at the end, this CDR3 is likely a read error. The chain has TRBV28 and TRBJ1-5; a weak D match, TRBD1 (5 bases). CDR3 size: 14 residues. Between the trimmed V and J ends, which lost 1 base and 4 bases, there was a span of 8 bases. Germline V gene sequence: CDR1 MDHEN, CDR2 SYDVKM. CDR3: CASSLSDSNQPQHS. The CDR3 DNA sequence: TGTGCCAGCAGTTTATCTGACAGTAATCAGCCCCAGCATTCT.

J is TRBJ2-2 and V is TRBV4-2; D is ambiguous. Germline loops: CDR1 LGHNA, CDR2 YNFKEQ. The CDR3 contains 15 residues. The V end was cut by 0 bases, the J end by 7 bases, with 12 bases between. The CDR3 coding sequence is TGTGCCAGCAGCCAAGATACGAGCATTAGCGGGGAGCTGTTTTTT. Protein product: CASSQDTSISGELFF.

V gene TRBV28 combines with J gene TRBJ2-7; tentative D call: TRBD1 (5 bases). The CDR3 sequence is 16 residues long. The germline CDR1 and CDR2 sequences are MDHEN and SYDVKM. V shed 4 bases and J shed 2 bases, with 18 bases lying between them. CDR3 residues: CASSSDTRAVAYEQYF. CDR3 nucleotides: TGTGCCAGCAGTTCGGACACCCGAGCCGTAGCCTACGAGCAGTACTTC.

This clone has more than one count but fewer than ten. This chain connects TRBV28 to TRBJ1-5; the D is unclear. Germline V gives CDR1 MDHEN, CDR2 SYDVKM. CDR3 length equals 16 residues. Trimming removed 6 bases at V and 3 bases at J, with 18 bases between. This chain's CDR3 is CASSPFDGIFNQPQHF. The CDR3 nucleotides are TGTGCCAGCAGCCCCTTTGACGGGATTTTCAATCAGCCCCAGCATTTT.

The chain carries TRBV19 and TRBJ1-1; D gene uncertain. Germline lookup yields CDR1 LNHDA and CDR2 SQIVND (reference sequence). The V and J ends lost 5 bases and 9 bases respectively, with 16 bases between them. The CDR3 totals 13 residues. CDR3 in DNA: TGTGCCAGTAGTGGATTTACAGTGAAGAAAGCTTTCTTT. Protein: CASSGFTVKKAFF.

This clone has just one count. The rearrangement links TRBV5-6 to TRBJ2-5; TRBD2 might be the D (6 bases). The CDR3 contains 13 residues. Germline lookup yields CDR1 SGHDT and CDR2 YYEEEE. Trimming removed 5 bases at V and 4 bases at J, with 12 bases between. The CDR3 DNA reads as TGTGCCAGCAGTTTACGAGCGGGAGAGACCCAGTACTTC. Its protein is CASSLRAGETQYF.

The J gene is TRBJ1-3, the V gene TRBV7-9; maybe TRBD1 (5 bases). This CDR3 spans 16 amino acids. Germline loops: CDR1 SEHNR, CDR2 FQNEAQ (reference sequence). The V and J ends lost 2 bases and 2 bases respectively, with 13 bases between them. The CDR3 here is CASSLQAQGAGNTIYF. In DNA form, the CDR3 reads TGTGCCAGCAGCTTACAGGCCCAAGGGGCTGGAAACACCATATATTTT.

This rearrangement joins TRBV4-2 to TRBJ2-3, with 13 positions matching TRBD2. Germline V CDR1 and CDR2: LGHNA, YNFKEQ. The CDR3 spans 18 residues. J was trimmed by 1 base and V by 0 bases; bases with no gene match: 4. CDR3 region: CASSQEGTSGTGTDTQYF. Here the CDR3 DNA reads TGTGCCAGCAGCCAAGAAGGGACTAGCGGGACCGGCACAGATACGCAGTATTTT.

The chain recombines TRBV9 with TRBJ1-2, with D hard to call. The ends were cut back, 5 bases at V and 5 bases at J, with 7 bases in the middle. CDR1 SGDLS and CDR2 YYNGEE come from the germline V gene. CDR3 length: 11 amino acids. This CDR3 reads CASRTNYGYTF. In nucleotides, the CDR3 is TGTGCCAGCAGGACAAATTATGGCTACACCTTC.

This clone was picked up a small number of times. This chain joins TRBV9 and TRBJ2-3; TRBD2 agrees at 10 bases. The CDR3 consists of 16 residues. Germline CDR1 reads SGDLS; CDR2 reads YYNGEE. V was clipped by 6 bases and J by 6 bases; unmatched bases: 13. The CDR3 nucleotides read TGTGCCAGCACCCGTAGTCGAGCGGGAGGGCTCGATACGCAGTATTTT. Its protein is CASTRSRAGGLDTQYF.